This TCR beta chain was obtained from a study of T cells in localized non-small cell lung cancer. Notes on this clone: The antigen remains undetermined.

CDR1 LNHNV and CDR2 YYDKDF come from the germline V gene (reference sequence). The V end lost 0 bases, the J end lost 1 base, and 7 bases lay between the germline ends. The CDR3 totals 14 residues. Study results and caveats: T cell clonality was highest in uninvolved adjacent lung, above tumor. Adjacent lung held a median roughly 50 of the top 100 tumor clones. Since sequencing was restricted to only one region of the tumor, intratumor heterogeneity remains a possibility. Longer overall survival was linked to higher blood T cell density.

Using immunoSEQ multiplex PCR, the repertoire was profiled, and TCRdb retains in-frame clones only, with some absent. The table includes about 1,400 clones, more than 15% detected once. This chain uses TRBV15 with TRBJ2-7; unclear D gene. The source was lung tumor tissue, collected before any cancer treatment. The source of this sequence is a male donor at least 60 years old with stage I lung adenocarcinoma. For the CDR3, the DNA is TGTGCCACCAGCAGAGAGGGCGGATCCTACGAGCAGTACTTC. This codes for CATSREGGSYEQYF.